This entry features one TCR beta chain sequence. Its specificity is not known. V lost 0 bases and J 4 bases, leaving 7 bases between the germline ends. Germline V gives CDR1 SGHTS, CDR2 YDEGEE. There are 13 residues in the CDR3. The data originate from a study of shared clonotypes between healthy human individuals. Findings and limits, study-wide: Shared clonotypes: 4.5% to 5% naive CD4, about 3.3% naive CD8, about 2.5% memory CD4, 0.4% to 0.45% memory CD8. The diversity represented, both genetic and in exposure history, was limited by few donors.

Sorted-subset replicate PCR reactions contained roughly 210 ng DNA, corresponding to some 29,000 T cell genomes. In the authors' workflow: ImmunoSEQ supplied junction-only sequences lacking quality scores, so filtering was different. Here immunoSEQ multiplex PCR was the method, and the copy in TCRdb shows in-frame clones only, minus some. That table supplies the V and J calls and clone size; D and trimming were determined from the DNA. The sample lists 2 million to 3 million clones; approximately 93% were seen once. The rearrangement joins TRBV5-8 to TRBJ1-2; no clear D. The material sequenced was naive CD4+ T cells from PBMCs. Specified subset: CD45RA+ positively selected. This TCR was recovered from a man younger than 30 in good health. Some clones in this sample may be carry-over from other donors' samples. CDR3 coding DNA: TGTGCCAGCAGCTTGGGGCAGACCTATGGCTACACCTTC. Its protein product is CASSLGQTYGYTF.